This paragraph reports one T cell receptor (beta chain). This specimen belongs to a study of blood T cell repertoires in COVID-19. Overall study: COVID-19 samples collected from the United States, Italy and Spain covered acute and convalescent phases. Nucleic acid was either cDNA or gDNA, and it came from T cells, B-cell-depleted T cells, or PBMCs.

As originally analysed: Estimates of nucleated cell counts were drawn from the amplification of reference gene primers. Using immunoSEQ multiplex PCR, the repertoire was profiled, and TCRdb retains in-frame clones only, with some absent. D and trimming were read from the DNA, whereas the V and J calls and clone size are those reported in that table. The table records 65,000 to 70,000 clones, 65% to 90% of them present only once. This clonotype was obtained from a woman aged 55-70 years with acute or convalescent COVID-19. Sequencing was carried out using peripheral blood.

The CDR3 sequence is CASTPEPGQWGTEAFF. The CDR3 nucleotides are TGCGCCAGCACTCCAGAACCGGGACAATGGGGCACTGAAGCTTTCTTT. V usage is TRBV5-1 and J usage is TRBJ1-1; possibly TRBD1 for D (6 bases). Germline CDR1 is SGHRS and CDR2 is YFSETQ. This CDR3 region has 16 residues. V lost 6 bases to trimming and J lost 4 bases, with 22 bases between them.